One and the same sample provided the 11 T cell receptor beta chains below, sequenced in a study of cytomegalovirus exposure and HLA in healthy donors. The PCR was carried out with 60 Vbeta primers and 13 Jbeta primers. This table comes from immunoSEQ multiplex PCR, and its TCRdb copy is limited to in-frame clones, with some not included. This sample carries 160,000 or so clones, roughly 80% of them seen once, and the ten largest clones take less than 15%. The specimen was PBMCs. Source of these receptors: a woman in her forties or fifties in good health and CMV-seronegative.

The chain uses TRBV9 and TRBJ2-1; 7 nucleotides match TRBD2. This CDR3 is built from 15 residues. V lost 3 bases, J lost 7 bases, and 10 bases stayed unmatched. The germline V gene has CDR1 SGDLS and CDR2 YYNGEE. The CDR3 DNA sequence: TGTGCCAGCAGCGGCTTTAGCGGGCCTGGGAATGAGCAGTTCTTC. Encoded protein: CASSGFSGPGNEQFF.

V usage is TRBV20-1 and J usage is TRBJ2-7, with 7 bases that match TRBD1. Losses at the gene ends were 7 bases for V and 6 bases for J; bases not matched to a gene: 6. The CDR3 is made up of 11 amino acids. Germline V gene sequence: CDR1 DFQATT, CDR2 SNEGSKA (reference sequence). The CDR3 loop reads CSEPQGVEQYF. The DNA for the CDR3 is TGCAGTGAACCTCAGGGGGTCGAGCAGTACTTC.

The CDR3 DNA follows: TGTGCCAGCAGCGTAGCGGGGGGGCGCGTCACTGAAGCTTTCTTT. Translation: CASSVAGGRVTEAFF. This chain joins TRBV9 and TRBJ1-1; maybe TRBD1 (6 bases). Germline lookup yields CDR1 SGDLS and CDR2 YYNGEE. With 0 bases removed from V and 4 bases from J, the gap between germline ends came to 13 bases. The CDR3 extends over 15 amino acids. The full variable domain, in which reference TRBV9 and TRBJ1-1 provide the parts outside the CDR3, is DSGVTQTPKHLITATGQRVTLRCSPRSGDLSVYWYQQSLDQGLQFLIQYYNGEERAKGNILERFSAQQFPDLHSELNLSSLELGDSALYFCASSVAGGRVTEAFFGQGTRLTVV.

The chain carries TRBV9 and TRBJ2-3, with D possibly being TRBD1 (5 bases). CDR3 size: 15 residues. The V gene's germline CDR1 is SGDLS and CDR2 YYNGEE. Trimming removed 3 bases at V and 3 bases at J, with 14 bases between. The CDR3 region has the DNA TGTGCCAGCAGCGCCCCCGGACACCGGACAGATACGCAGTATTTT. Its protein product is CASSAPGHRTDTQYF.

The CDR3 protein is CASSPGTGGGQPQHF. The CDR3 bases are TGTGCCAGCAGCCCCGGGACAGGGGGCGGTCAGCCCCAGCATTTT. The chain joins TRBV7-6 to TRBJ1-5; 12 nucleotides line up with TRBD1. With 5 bases clipped from V and 6 bases from J, the junction kept 5 bases outside the gene matches. The CDR3 has 15 residues. Germline loops: CDR1 SGHVS, CDR2 FNYEAQ.

The CDR3 region is CASSLASGSGTGELFF. DNA of the CDR3: TGCGCCAGCAGCTTGGCATCAGGGTCGGGCACCGGGGAGCTGTTTTTT. This chain joins TRBV5-1 and TRBJ2-2; D might be TRBD1 (5 bases). This CDR3 has 16 residues. Trimming pared 0 bases from V and 4 bases from J, leaving 13 bases between. The germline V gene has CDR1 SGHRS and CDR2 YFSETQ. The whole variable domain, remainder taken from reference TRBV5-1 and TRBJ2-2, is KAGVTQTPRYLIKTRGQQVTLSCSPISGHRSVSWYQQTPGQGLQFLFEYFSETQRNKGNFPGRFSGRQFSNSRSEMNVSTLELGDSALYLCASSLASGSGTGELFFGEGSRLTVL.

Only one count was recorded for this clone. The chain has TRBV7-2 and TRBJ1-1; D uncertain. Germline assignment: CDR1 SGHTA and CDR2 FQGNSA. The V gene lost 5 bases and the J gene lost 8 bases, with 18 bases spanning the gap. This CDR3 has 14 residues. The CDR3 here is CASSPPSWSNEAFF. The CDR3, as DNA: TGTGCCAGCAGCCCCCCATCGTGGAGTAACGAAGCTTTCTTT.

This clone was recorded once. This chain links TRBV6-5 with TRBJ1-5; 11 bases are shared with TRBD1. V gave up 5 bases and J gave up 5 bases; unmatched junction bases: 2. The germline CDR1 and CDR2 sequences are MNHEY and SVGAGI. CDR3 length: 14 residues. The CDR3 DNA follows: TGTGCCAGCAGTACGGGACAGGGGGATCAGCCCCAGCATTTT. Amino acid sequence: CASSTGQGDQPQHF.

This clone was detected once. The chain recombines TRBV19 with TRBJ2-1; 10 bases match TRBD2. CDR3 length equals 16 residues. Losses at the gene ends were 5 bases for V and 5 bases for J; bases not matched to a gene: 9. CDR1 LNHDA and CDR2 SQIVND come from the germline V gene (reference sequence). Here the CDR3 reads CASSLSGGARDNEQFF. The CDR3 DNA reads TGTGCCAGTAGTTTGAGCGGGGGGGCCAGAGACAATGAGCAGTTCTTC.

This rearrangement joins TRBV9 to TRBJ2-1; 16 bases map to TRBD2. Germline V gives CDR1 SGDLS, CDR2 YYNGEE. CDR3 length: 19 amino acids. The V gene end was trimmed by 0 bases and the J gene end by 10 bases; junction bases not matched to a gene: 13. CDR3 residues: CASSVGGTSGRGMVSEQFF. As DNA, the CDR3 is TGTGCCAGCAGCGTAGGAGGGACTAGCGGGAGGGGGATGGTGTCGGAGCAGTTCTTC. The full variable domain, with the rest looked up from reference TRBV9 and TRBJ2-1, is DSGVTQTPKHLITATGQRVTLRCSPRSGDLSVYWYQQSLDQGLQFLIQYYNGEERAKGNILERFSAQQFPDLHSELNLSSLELGDSALYFCASSVGGTSGRGMVSEQFFGPGTRLTVL.

This chain joins TRBV19 and TRBJ2-7; 11 positions agree with TRBD2. Germline assignment: CDR1 LNHDA and CDR2 SQIVND (reference sequence). This CDR3 contains 15 residues. The V and J ends lost 4 bases and 5 bases, in that order; junction bases with no gene match: 7. The CDR3 DNA reads as TGTGCCAGTAGTACGGGACTAGCGGAACCTAACGAGCAGTACTTC. This codes for CASSTGLAEPNEQYF.